This T cell receptor (beta chain) was recorded in a study of cytomegalovirus exposure and HLA in healthy donors. The germline V gene has CDR1 MNHNY and CDR2 SVGAGI (reference sequence). This CDR3 comprises 15 residues. V dropped 3 bases and J dropped 0 bases, with 9 bases sitting between them. Both 60 Vbeta primers and 13 Jbeta primers went into the PCR. Clones were read by immunoSEQ multiplex PCR, and TCRdb kept only the in-frame ones, dropping some. The table shows 89,000 or so clones, with over 70% occurring only once. V and J are TRBV6-6 and TRBJ1-3; D gene unclear. This TCR came from a young man in good health and CMV-seropositive. The sample comprised PBMCs. CDR3 residues: CASSYAQDSGNTIYF. In DNA form, the CDR3 reads TGTGCCAGCAGTTATGCACAAGACTCTGGAAACACCATATATTTT.